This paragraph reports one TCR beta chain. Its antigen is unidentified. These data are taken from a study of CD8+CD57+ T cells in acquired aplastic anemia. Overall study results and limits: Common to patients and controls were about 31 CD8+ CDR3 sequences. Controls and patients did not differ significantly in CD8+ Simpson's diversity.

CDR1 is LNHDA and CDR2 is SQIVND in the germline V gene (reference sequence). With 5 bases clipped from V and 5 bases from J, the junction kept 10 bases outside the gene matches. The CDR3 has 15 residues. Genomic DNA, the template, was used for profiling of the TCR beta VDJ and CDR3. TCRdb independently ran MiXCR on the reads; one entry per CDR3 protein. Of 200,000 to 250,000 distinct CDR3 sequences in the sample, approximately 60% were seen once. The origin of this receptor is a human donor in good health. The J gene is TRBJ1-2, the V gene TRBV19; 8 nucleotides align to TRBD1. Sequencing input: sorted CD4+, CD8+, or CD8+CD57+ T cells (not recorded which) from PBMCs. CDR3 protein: CASSLGQGNRYGYTF. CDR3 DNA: TGTGCCAGTAGTCTCGGACAGGGTAATAGGTATGGCTACACCTTC.